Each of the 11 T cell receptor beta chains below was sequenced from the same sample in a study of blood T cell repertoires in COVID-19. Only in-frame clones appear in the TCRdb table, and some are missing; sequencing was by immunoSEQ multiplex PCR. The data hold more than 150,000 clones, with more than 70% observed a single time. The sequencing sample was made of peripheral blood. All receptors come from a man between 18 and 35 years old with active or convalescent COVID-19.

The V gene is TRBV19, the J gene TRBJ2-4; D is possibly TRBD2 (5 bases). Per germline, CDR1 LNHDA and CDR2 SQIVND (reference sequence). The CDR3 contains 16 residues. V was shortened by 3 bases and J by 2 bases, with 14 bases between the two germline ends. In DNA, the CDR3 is TGTGCCAGTAGTATTGCCCCGGGGTTCTCCAAAAACATTCAGTACTTC. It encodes CASSIAPGFSKNIQYF.

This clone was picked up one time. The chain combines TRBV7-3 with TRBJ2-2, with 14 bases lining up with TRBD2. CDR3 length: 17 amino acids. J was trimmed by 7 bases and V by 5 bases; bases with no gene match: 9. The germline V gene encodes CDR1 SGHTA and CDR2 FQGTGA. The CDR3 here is CASSLRGTSGRNGELFF. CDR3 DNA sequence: TGTGCCAGCAGCCTAAGGGGGACTAGCGGGAGAAACGGGGAGCTGTTTTTT.

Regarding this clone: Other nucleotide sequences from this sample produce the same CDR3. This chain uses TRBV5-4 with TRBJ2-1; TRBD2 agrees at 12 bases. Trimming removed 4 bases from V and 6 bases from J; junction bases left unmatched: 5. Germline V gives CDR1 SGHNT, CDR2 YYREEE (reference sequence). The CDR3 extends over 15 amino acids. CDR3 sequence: CASSASGGAVNEQFF. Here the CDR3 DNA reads TGTGCCAGCAGCGCTAGCGGGGGGGCTGTCAATGAGCAGTTCTTC.

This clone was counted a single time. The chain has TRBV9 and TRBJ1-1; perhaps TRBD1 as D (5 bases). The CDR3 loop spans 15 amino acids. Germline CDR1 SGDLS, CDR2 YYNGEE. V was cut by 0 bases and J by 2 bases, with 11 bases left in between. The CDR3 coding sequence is TGTGCCAGCAGCGTAGGTCAGGGCCATAACACTGAAGCTTTCTTT. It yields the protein CASSVGQGHNTEAFF.

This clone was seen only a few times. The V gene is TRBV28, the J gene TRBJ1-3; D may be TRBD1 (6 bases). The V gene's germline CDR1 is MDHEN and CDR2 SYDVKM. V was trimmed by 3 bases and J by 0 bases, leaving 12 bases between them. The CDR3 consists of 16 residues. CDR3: CASSLNRDPSGNTIYF. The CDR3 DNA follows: TGTGCCAGCAGTTTGAACAGGGACCCCTCTGGAAACACCATATATTTT. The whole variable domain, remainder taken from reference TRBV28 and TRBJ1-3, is DVKVTQSSRYLVKRTGEKVFLECVQDMDHENMFWYRQDPGLGLRLIYFSYDVKMKEKGDIPEGYSVSREKKERFSLILESASTNQTSMYLCASSLNRDPSGNTIYFGEGSWLTVV.

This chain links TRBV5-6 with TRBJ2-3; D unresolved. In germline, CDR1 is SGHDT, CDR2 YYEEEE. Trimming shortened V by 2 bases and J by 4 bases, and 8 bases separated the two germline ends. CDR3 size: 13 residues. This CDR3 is CASSLRVSDTQYF. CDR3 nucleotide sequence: TGTGCCAGCAGCTTACGGGTTTCAGATACGCAGTATTTT.

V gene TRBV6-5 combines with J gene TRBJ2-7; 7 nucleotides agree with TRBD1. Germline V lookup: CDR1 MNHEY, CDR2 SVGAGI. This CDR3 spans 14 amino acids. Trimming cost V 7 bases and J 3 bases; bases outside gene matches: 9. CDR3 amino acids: CASNWDSGVYEQYF. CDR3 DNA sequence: TGTGCCAGCAATTGGGACAGTGGAGTCTACGAGCAGTACTTC.

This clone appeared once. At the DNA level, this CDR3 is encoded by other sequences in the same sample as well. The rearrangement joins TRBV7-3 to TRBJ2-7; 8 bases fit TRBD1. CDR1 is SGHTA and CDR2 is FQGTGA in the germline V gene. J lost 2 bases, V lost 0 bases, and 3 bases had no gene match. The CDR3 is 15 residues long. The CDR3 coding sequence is TGTGCCAGCAGCTTAACTGGGACAGGTACCTACGAGCAGTACTTC. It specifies CASSLTGTGTYEQYF.

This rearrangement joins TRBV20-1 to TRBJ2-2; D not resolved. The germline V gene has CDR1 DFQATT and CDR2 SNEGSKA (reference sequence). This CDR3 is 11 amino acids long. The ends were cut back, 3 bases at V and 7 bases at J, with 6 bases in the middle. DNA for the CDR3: TGCAGTGCTAGTTTCCTCGGGGAGCTGTTTTTT. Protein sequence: CSASFLGELFF.

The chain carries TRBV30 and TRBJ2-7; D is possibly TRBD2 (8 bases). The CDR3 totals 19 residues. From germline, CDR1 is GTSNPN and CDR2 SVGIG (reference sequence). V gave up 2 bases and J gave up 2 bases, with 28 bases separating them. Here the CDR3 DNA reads TGTGCCTGGAGTTTTAGGGAGTGGTTAGCGGGACAGCTTACCTACGAGCAGTACTTC. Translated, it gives CAWSFREWLAGQLTYEQYF.

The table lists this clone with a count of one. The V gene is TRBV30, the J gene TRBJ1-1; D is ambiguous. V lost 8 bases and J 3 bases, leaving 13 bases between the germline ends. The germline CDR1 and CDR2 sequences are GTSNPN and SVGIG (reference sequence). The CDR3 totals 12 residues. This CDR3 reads CATNTEYTEAFF. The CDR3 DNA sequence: TGTGCCACCAATACAGAGTACACTGAAGCTTTCTTT.